The TCR beta chain under discussion was sequenced for a study of blood T cell repertoires in COVID-19. Study-wide background: Specimens from acute and convalescent COVID-19 originated in the United States, Italy and Spain. T cells, B-cell-depleted T cells, or PBMCs supplied cDNA or gDNA.

As handled by the study authors: Scientists estimated how many nucleated cells there were by amplifying reference gene primers. Measured with immunoSEQ multiplex PCR; TCRdb has only the in-frame clones, and not every one. V and J calls and clone size are copied from that table; D and trimming were computed from the DNA. Of around 250,000 clones listed, approximately 91% are singletons. CDR3 length: 15 residues. V dropped 0 bases and J dropped 0 bases, with 8 bases sitting between them. Germline CDR1 reads SGHRS; CDR2 reads YFSETQ. The sequencing input was peripheral blood. The clonotype was recovered from a middle-aged woman who had recovered from COVID-19. The chain couples TRBV5-1 to TRBJ2-3; D not resolved. This chain's CDR3 is CASSLDGGSTDTQYF. The CDR3 bases are TGCGCCAGCAGCTTGGATGGCGGAAGCACAGATACGCAGTATTTT.